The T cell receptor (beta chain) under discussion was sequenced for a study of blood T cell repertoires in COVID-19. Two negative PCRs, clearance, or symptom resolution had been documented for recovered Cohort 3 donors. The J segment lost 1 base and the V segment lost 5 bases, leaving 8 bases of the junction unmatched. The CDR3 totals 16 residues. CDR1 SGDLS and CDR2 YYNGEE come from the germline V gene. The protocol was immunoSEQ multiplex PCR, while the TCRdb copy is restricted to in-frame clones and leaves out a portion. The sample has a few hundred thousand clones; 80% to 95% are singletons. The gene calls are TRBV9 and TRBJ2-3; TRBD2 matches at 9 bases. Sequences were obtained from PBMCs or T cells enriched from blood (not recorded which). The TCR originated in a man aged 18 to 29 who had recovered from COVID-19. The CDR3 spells CASRPFLAGRTDTQYF. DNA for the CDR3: TGTGCCAGCAGACCCTTTCTAGCGGGACGCACAGATACGCAGTATTTT. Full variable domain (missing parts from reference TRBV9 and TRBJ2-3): DSGVTQTPKHLITATGQRVTLRCSPRSGDLSVYWYQQSLDQGLQFLIQYYNGEERAKGNILERFSAQQFPDLHSELNLSSLELGDSALYFCASRPFLAGRTDTQYFGPGTRLTVL.